Below are 19 T cell receptor beta chains sequenced from a single sample in a study of T cells in localized non-small cell lung cancer (dated by TCRdb to 2020 to 2021). Libraries were made using the immunoSEQ multiplex PCR assay. Held by TCRdb, this immuneACCESS table contains in-frame sequences only and omits some clones. Under half of the omission traces to an unresolved V gene where checked; the cause of the rest is unknown. This sample lists some 51,000 clones; 86% were detected once. The leading ten clones occupy approximately 5.6% of the sample. The sequenced sample was peripheral blood, obtained before any cancer treatment. The receptors here all came from a woman between 35 and 70 years old with stage I lung adenocarcinoma.

This sequence joins TRBV15 and TRBJ1-1, with 8 nucleotides matching TRBD1. Germline CDR1 reads LNHNV; CDR2 reads YYDKDF (reference sequence). CDR3 size: 16 residues. Trimming at V came to 9 bases and at J to 3 bases, leaving 15 bases not matched to a gene. This CDR3 is CATRDGQGRGDTEAFF. The CDR3 bases are TGTGCCACTCGGGACGGACAGGGAAGGGGAGACACTGAAGCTTTCTTT.

This clone was seen a single time. The chain combines TRBV5-1 with TRBJ2-1; 11 bases agree with TRBD2. J was trimmed by 7 bases and V by 4 bases; bases with no gene match: 4. CDR3 size: 14 residues. Germline V gene sequence: CDR1 SGHRS, CDR2 YFSETQ. CDR3 sequence: CASSTSGGVNEQFF. The CDR3, as DNA: TGCGCCAGCAGCACTAGCGGGGGAGTAAATGAGCAGTTCTTC.

The CDR3 DNA follows: TGTGCCAGCAGCTTAGACAGGATCTATGGCTACACCTTC. This sequence encodes CASSLDRIYGYTF. This chain uses TRBV5-5 with TRBJ1-2; D is possibly TRBD1 (6 bases). Germline V gene lookup returns CDR1 SGHKS and CDR2 YYEKEE (reference sequence). The CDR3 runs 13 residues. V lost 2 bases and J 4 bases, leaving 9 bases between the germline ends.

This sequence joins TRBV11-2 and TRBJ2-3; D is possibly TRBD1 or TRBD2 (5 bases each). Germline loops: CDR1 SGHAT, CDR2 FQNNGV. The CDR3 loop spans 13 amino acids. V was cut by 2 bases and J by 4 bases, with 7 bases left in between. This CDR3 reads CASSLMGPDTQYF. The DNA for the CDR3 is TGTGCCAGCAGCTTAATGGGACCAGATACGCAGTATTTT.

This chain joins TRBV30 and TRBJ2-3, with 9 bases fitting TRBD1. The V gene end was trimmed by 5 bases and the J gene end by 1 base; junction bases not matched to a gene: 7. The V gene's germline CDR1 is GTSNPN and CDR2 SVGIG (reference sequence). The CDR3 is 15 amino acids. CDR3 loop: CAWSPGQGGTDTQYF. The CDR3 DNA follows: TGTGCCTGGTCCCCGGGACAGGGAGGCACAGATACGCAGTATTTT.

This chain connects TRBV2 to TRBJ1-1, with 7 bases that match TRBD1. Germline loops: CDR1 SNHLY, CDR2 FYNNEI. Unmatched junction bases numbered 7, after V lost 2 bases and J lost 7 bases. CDR3 size: 14 residues. The chain's CDR3 is CASSEWGGQREAFF. The CDR3 coding sequence is TGTGCCAGCAGTGAATGGGGGGGACAGCGTGAAGCTTTCTTT.

The DNA of the CDR3 is TGTGCCACCGGGAAGTGGAGCAATCAGCCCCAGCATTTT. Protein: CATGKWSNQPQHF. V gene TRBV15 combines with J gene TRBJ1-5; D gene unclear. The CDR3 contains 13 residues. Per germline, CDR1 LNHNV and CDR2 YYDKDF (reference sequence). V was cut by 8 bases and J by 1 base, with 9 bases left in between.

This chain links TRBV7-2 with TRBJ2-7; D is perhaps TRBD1 (5 bases). The V end lost 2 bases, the J end lost 5 bases, and 13 bases lay between the germline ends. CDR1 is SGHTA, CDR2 FQGNSA, per germline. The CDR3 loop spans 14 amino acids. CDR3 residues: CASSLINRIDEQYF. The CDR3 region has the DNA TGTGCCAGCAGCTTAATAAACAGGATCGACGAGCAGTACTTC.

This clone was picked up one time. The chain employs TRBV4-1 and TRBJ1-4; 7 bases are shared with TRBD1. Trimming at V came to 3 bases and at J to 7 bases, leaving 11 bases not matched to a gene. The CDR3 runs to 16 residues. The germline CDR1 and CDR2 sequences are MGHRA and YSYEKL. This chain's CDR3 is CASSQGQRLGGEKLFF. The CDR3 DNA is TGCGCCAGCAGCCAGGGACAGCGGCTCGGAGGTGAAAAACTGTTTTTT.

The chain carries TRBV27 and TRBJ2-1; 10 nucleotides align to TRBD2. Trimming took 6 bases from V and 2 from J; bases not matched to a gene: 4. Germline CDR1 and CDR2: MNHEY and SMNVEV (reference sequence). This CDR3 region has 15 residues. The CDR3 DNA reads as TGTGCCAGCAGCGAAAGCGGGGGGGCCTACAATGAGCAGTTCTTC. This sequence encodes CASSESGGAYNEQFF.

The chain carries TRBV20-1 and TRBJ1-2; D may be TRBD1 (5 bases). CDR1 and CDR2 (germline): DFQATT, SNEGSKA (reference sequence). V was shortened by 1 base and J by 8 bases, with 8 bases between the two germline ends. This CDR3 has 11 residues. In nucleotides, the CDR3 is TGCAGTGCTAGAGCAGGGAACGGCTACACCTTC. As protein: CSARAGNGYTF.

This CDR3 reads CASSYGTGVNTEAFF. CDR3 nucleotide sequence: TGTGCCAGCAGTTACGGGACAGGGGTTAACACTGAAGCTTTCTTT. The chain has TRBV6-5 and TRBJ1-1; 10 nucleotides agree with TRBD1. Germline trimming cut 2 bases from V and 2 bases from J; bases unmatched to any gene: 2. From germline, CDR1 is MNHEY and CDR2 SVGAGI. The CDR3 is 15 residues long.

V and J are TRBV5-8 and TRBJ1-3, with D possibly TRBD1 on 5 matching bases. Germline assignment: CDR1 SGHTS and CDR2 YDEGEE. V was pared by 4 bases and J by 0 bases, with 14 bases between. This CDR3 is built from 16 residues. The CDR3 coding sequence is TGTGCCAGCAGCACAGGACTGCTTAGCTCTGGAAACACCATATATTTT. Translating gives CASSTGLLSSGNTIYF.

The rearrangement uses TRBV7-9 and TRBJ1-2; TRBD1 is a possible D gene (5 bases). CDR1 is SEHNR and CDR2 is FQNEAQ in the germline V gene (reference sequence). CDR3 length: 15 residues. V lost 4 bases to trimming and J lost 3 bases, with 15 bases between them. The CDR3 loop reads CASSSPGPSDYGYTF. CDR3 coding DNA: TGTGCCAGCAGCTCTCCGGGACCTTCGGACTATGGCTACACCTTC.

V is TRBV30 and J is TRBJ2-3; D ambiguous. The CDR3 covers 12 residues. In germline, CDR1 is GTSNPN, CDR2 SVGIG (reference sequence). V dropped 5 bases and J dropped 1 base, with 7 bases sitting between them. The CDR3 is CAWGVRTDTQYF. The CDR3 DNA reads TGTGCCTGGGGGGTACGCACAGATACGCAGTATTTT.

The chain employs TRBV29-1 and TRBJ2-7; 11 nucleotides agree with TRBD2. V was clipped by 7 bases and J by 2 bases; unmatched bases: 13. CDR1 is SQVTM and CDR2 is ANQGSEA in the germline V gene. This CDR3 is built from 16 residues. The CDR3 DNA is TGCAGCGCCCGGGGCCCCACTAGCGGGGGCACCTACGAGCAGTACTTC. This encodes CSARGPTSGGTYEQYF.

J is TRBJ2-2 and V is TRBV19, with TRBD1 identical over 10 bases. V trimming: 2 bases; J trimming: 6 bases; junction bases outside the gene matches: 3. Per the germline V gene, CDR1 is LNHDA and CDR2 is SQIVND (reference sequence). The CDR3 is made up of 15 amino acids. In DNA form, the CDR3 reads TGTGCCAGTAGTATACGGGGACAGGGGTCCGGGGAGCTGTTTTTT. It codes for CASSIRGQGSGELFF.

The gene calls are TRBV30 and TRBJ2-7; maybe TRBD1 (7 bases). With 4 bases removed from V and 0 bases from J, the gap between germline ends came to 13 bases. The CDR3 contains 14 residues. Germline V CDR1 and CDR2: GTSNPN, SVGIG (reference sequence). CDR3 region: CAWNPGGISYEQYF. DNA for the CDR3: TGTGCCTGGAATCCAGGGGGGATCTCCTACGAGCAGTACTTC. Variable domain in full (rest from reference TRBV30 and TRBJ2-7): SQTIHQWPATLVQPVGSPLSLECTVEGTSNPNLYWYRQAAGRGLQLLFYSVGIGQISSEVPQNLSASRPQDRQFILSSKKLLLSDSGFYLCAWNPGGISYEQYFGPGTRLTVT.

This sequence joins TRBV19 and TRBJ1-1, with no clear D. Germline CDR1 and CDR2: LNHDA and SQIVND (reference sequence). CDR3 length: 14 amino acids. V was pared by 3 bases and J by 3 bases, with 11 bases between. CDR3 loop: CASSIIRGDTEAFF. CDR3 in DNA: TGTGCCAGTAGTATCATTCGGGGAGACACTGAAGCTTTCTTT.